The clone carrying this T cell receptor beta chain was seen more than once but under ten times. The data originate from a study of blood T cells in healthy people across ages. Primers used in a second PCR of about 7 to 12 cycles were a sample-barcoded 5' primer and a J-beta primer mix. TCRdb recomputed calls from the 5' RACE reads with MiXCR, one row per CDR3 protein. The repertoire holds 780,000 or so distinct CDR3 sequences, with 20% to 30% as singletons. Researchers isolated at least 6.5 million PBMCs per sample. With V trimmed by 6 bases and J by 4 bases, 10 bases remained unmatched. The germline gives CDR1 KGHSH, CDR2 LQKENI. CDR3 size: 15 residues. These data were likewise used in another study, on T cells of mothers and their children. That study reports: RNA was extracted, and all of it went into cDNA synthesis at roughly 1.5 ug per 15 ul. Over 8 million TCR beta CDR3 reads were obtained from each mother, and several million from each child. It was related mother-child pairs that showed slightly higher overlap than unrelated pairs, without reaching significance.

Sequencing used blood. The origin of this receptor is a boy aged 5-17 years in good health. The chain combines TRBV18 with TRBJ2-7; TRBD1 matches 9 bases. Here the CDR3 reads CASSPSPGQGYEQYF. For the CDR3, the DNA is TGTGCCAGCTCCCCTTCCCCGGGACAGGGTTACGAGCAGTACTTC.